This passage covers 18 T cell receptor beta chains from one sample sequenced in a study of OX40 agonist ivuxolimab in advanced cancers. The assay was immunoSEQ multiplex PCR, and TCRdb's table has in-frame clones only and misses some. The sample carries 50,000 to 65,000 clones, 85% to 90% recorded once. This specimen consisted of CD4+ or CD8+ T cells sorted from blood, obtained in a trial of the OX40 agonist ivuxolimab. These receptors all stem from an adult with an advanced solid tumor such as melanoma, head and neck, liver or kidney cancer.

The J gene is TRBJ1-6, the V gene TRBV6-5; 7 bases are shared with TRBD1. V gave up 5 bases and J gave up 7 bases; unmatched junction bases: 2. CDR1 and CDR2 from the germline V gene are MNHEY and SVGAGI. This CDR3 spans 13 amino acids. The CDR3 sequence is CASSGTVNSPLHF. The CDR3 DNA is TGTGCCAGCAGTGGGACAGTCAATTCACCCCTCCACTTT.

CDR3 coding DNA: TGCAGCGTGGGGACAGGGGGCGGCAATCAGCCCCAGCATTTT. Protein sequence: CSVGTGGGNQPQHF. The chain carries TRBV29-1 and TRBJ1-5; 12 nucleotides line up with TRBD1. V lost 6 bases to trimming and J lost 2 bases; unmatched junction nucleotides: 2. Germline loops: CDR1 SQVTM, CDR2 ANQGSEA. The CDR3 is made up of 14 amino acids.

CDR3 sequence: CAWSGQGAGGELFF. CDR3 bases: TGTGCCTGGAGTGGACAGGGGGCTGGCGGGGAGCTGTTTTTT. The chain uses TRBV30 and TRBJ2-2, with 10 bases identical to TRBD1. The CDR3 length is 14 residues. Germline assignment: CDR1 GTSNPN and CDR2 SVGIG (reference sequence). With V trimmed by 1 base and J by 7 bases, 3 bases remained unmatched.

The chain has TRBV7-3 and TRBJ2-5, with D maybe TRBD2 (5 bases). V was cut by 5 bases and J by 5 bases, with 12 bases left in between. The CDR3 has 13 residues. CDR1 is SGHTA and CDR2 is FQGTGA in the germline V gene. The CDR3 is CASSVGSGETQYF. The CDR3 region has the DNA TGTGCCAGCAGCGTGGGGTCGGGGGAGACCCAGTACTTC.

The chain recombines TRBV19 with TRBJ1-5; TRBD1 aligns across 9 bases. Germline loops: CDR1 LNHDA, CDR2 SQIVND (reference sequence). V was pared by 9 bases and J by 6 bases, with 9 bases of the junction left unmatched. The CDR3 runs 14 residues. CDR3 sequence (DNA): TGTGCCAGCGCTCGGGACAGGGCGTCTCAGCCCCAGCATTTT. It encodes CASARDRASQPQHF.

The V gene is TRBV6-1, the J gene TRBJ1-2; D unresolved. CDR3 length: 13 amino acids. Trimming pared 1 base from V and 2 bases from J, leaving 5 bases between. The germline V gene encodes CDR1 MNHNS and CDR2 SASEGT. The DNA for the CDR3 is TGTGCCAGCAGTGAAGAACTCAACTATGGCTACACCTTC. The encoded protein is CASSEELNYGYTF.

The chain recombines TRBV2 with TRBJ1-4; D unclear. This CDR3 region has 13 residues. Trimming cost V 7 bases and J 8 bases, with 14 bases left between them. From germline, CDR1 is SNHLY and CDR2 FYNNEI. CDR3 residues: CASTNGLWEKLFF. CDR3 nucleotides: TGTGCCAGCACCAACGGGCTTTGGGAAAAACTGTTTTTT.

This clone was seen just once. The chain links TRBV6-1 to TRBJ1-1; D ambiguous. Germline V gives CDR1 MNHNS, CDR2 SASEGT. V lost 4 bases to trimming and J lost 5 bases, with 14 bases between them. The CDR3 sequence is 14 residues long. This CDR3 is CASSVSAIGTEAFF. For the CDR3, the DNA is TGTGCCAGCAGTGTATCTGCAATTGGGACTGAAGCTTTCTTT.

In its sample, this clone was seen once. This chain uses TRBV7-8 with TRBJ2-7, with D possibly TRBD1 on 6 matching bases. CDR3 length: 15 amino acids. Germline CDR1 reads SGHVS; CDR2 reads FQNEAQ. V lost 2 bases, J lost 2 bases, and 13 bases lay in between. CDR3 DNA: TGTGCCAGCAGCTTACAATGGGGGCAAACCTACGAGCAGTACTTC. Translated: CASSLQWGQTYEQYF.

This CDR3 reads CASSLISGSSYEQYF. The CDR3, as DNA: TGTGCCAGCAGTTTAATTAGCGGGAGCTCCTACGAGCAGTACTTC. The chain joins TRBV28 to TRBJ2-7; 9 bases are shared with TRBD2. V shed 2 bases, J shed 0 bases, and the junction held 2 bases outside the gene matches. This CDR3 spans 15 amino acids. The V gene's germline CDR1 is MDHEN and CDR2 SYDVKM.

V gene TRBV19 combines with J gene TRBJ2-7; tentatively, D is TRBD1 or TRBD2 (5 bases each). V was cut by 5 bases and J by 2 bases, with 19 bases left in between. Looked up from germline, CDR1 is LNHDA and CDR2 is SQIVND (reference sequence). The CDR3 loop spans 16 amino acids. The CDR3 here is CASSLALGTVAYEQYF. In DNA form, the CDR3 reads TGTGCCAGTAGTCTGGCCCTCGGGACGGTCGCCTACGAGCAGTACTTC.

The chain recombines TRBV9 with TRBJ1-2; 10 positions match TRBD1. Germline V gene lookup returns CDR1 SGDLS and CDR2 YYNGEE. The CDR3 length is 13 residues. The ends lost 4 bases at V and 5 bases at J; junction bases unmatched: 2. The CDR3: CASSPGQGYGYTF. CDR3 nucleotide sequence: TGTGCCAGCAGCCCGGGACAGGGGTATGGCTACACCTTC.

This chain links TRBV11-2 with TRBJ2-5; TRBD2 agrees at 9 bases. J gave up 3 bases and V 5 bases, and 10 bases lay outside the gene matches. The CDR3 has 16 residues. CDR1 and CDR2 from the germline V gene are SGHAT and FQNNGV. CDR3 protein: CASSPGDLAGEETQYF. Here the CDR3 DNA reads TGTGCCAGCAGCCCTGGGGACTTAGCGGGGGAAGAGACCCAGTACTTC. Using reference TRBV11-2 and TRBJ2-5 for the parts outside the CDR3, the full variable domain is EAGVAQSPRYKIIEKRQSVAFWCNPISGHATLYWYQQILGQGPKLLIQFQNNGVVDDSQLPKDRFSAERLKGVDSTLKIQPAKLEDSAVYLCASSPGDLAGEETQYFGPGTRLLVL.

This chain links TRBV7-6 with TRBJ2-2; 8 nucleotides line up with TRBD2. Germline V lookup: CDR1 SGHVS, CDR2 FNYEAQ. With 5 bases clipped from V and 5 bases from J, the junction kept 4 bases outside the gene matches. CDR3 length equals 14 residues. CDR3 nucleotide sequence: TGTGCCAGCAGCGCCGGGACTAGGACCGGGGAGCTGTTTTTT. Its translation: CASSAGTRTGELFF.

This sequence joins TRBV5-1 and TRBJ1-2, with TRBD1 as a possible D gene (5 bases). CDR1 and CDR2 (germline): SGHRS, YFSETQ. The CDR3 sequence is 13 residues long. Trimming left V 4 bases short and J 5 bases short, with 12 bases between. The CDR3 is CASSAQGLYGYTF. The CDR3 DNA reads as TGCGCCAGCAGCGCGCAGGGCCTATATGGCTACACCTTC. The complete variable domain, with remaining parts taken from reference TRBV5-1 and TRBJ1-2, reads KAGVTQTPRYLIKTRGQQVTLSCSPISGHRSVSWYQQTPGQGLQFLFEYFSETQRNKGNFPGRFSGRQFSNSRSEMNVSTLELGDSALYLCASSAQGLYGYTFGSGTRLTVV.

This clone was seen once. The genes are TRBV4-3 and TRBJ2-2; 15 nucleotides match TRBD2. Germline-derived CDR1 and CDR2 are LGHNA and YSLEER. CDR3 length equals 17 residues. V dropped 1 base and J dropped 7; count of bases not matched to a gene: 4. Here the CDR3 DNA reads TGCGCCAGCAGCCAAGGGACTAGCGGGGGGGCCGGCGGGGAGCTGTTTTTT. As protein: CASSQGTSGGAGGELFF.

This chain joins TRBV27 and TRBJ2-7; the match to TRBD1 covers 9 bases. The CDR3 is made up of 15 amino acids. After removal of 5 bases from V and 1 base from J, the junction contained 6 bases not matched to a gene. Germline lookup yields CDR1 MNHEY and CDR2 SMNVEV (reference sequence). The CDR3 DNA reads TGTGCCAGCAGTATCGGGACAGGGAAATCCTACGAGCAGTACTTC. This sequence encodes CASSIGTGKSYEQYF.

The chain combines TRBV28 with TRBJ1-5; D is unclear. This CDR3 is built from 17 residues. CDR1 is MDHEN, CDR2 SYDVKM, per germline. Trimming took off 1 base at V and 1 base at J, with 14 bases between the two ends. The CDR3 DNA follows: TGTGCCAGCAGTTTATCCGAACGGCGGAGGAGCAATCAGCCCCAGCATTTT. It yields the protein CASSLSERRRSNQPQHF. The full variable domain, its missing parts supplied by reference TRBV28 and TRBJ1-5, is DVKVTQSSRYLVKRTGEKVFLECVQDMDHENMFWYRQDPGLGLRLIYFSYDVKMKEKGDIPEGYSVSREKKERFSLILESASTNQTSMYLCASSLSERRRSNQPQHFGDGTRLSIL.